Listed below are T cell receptor beta chains from one sample, sequenced in a study of blood T cell repertoires in COVID-19. Clones were read by immunoSEQ multiplex PCR, and TCRdb kept only the in-frame ones, dropping some. The sample comprises 200,000 to 250,000 clones, around 80% of which are singletons, and around 2% rests with the top ten. The source material was PBMCs or T cells enriched from blood (not recorded which). These receptors all come from a man aged 55 to 70 who had recovered from COVID-19. Both conserved end residues are part of each CDR3. The order of the fields is V gene, J gene, D gene, CDR3 protein, CDR3 DNA. The D gene is left open where the match is weak.

v_call: TRBV11-2; j_call: TRBJ2-7; d_call: .; cdr3_aa: CASSLASGKGEDEQYF; cdr3_nt: TGTGCCAGCAGCTTAGCTTCGGGAAAAGGTGAAGACGAGCAGTACTTC
v_call: TRBV7-3; j_call: TRBJ1-1; d_call: TRBD1; cdr3_aa: CASSLTGGKNTEAFF; cdr3_nt: TGTGCCAGCAGCCTAACAGGGGGTAAGAACACTGAAGCTTTCTTT
v_call: TRBV6-2/TRBV6-3; j_call: TRBJ2-5; d_call: .; cdr3_aa: CASSFRAETQYF; cdr3_nt: TGTGCCAGCAGTTTCAGGGCAGAGACCCAGTACTTC
v_call: TRBV6-4; j_call: TRBJ1-6; d_call: .; cdr3_aa: CASSVDRDSPLHF; cdr3_nt: TGTGCCAGCAGTGTCGACAGAGATTCACCCCTCCACTTT
v_call: TRBV9; j_call: TRBJ2-1; d_call: TRBD1; cdr3_aa: CASSVGGGQGAGNEQFF; cdr3_nt: TGTGCCAGCAGCGTAGGAGGGGGACAGGGGGCGGGAAATGAGCAGTTCTTC
v_call: TRBV5-1; j_call: TRBJ1-2; d_call: TRBD1; cdr3_aa: CASSLAQGEGYTF; cdr3_nt: TGCGCCAGCAGCTTGGCACAGGGGGAAGGCTACACCTTC
v_call: TRBV6-2/TRBV6-3; j_call: TRBJ2-7; d_call: TRBD2; cdr3_aa: CASSAGGGIGEQYF; cdr3_nt: TGTGCCAGCAGTGCCGGGGGGGGAATTGGCGAGCAGTACTTC
v_call: TRBV27; j_call: TRBJ2-1; d_call: TRBD2; cdr3_aa: CASRLAGGPISYNEQFF; cdr3_nt: TGTGCCAGCAGGTTAGCGGGGGGCCCGATCTCCTACAATGAGCAGTTCTTC
v_call: TRBV5-6; j_call: TRBJ1-2; d_call: .; cdr3_aa: CASTPGHINYGYTF; cdr3_nt: TGTGCCAGCACACCGGGACACATAAACTATGGCTACACCTTC
v_call: TRBV7-3; j_call: TRBJ2-5; d_call: .; cdr3_aa: CASSLTTGAWETQYF; cdr3_nt: TGTGCCAGCAGCTTAACGACGGGAGCTTGGGAGACCCAGTACTTC